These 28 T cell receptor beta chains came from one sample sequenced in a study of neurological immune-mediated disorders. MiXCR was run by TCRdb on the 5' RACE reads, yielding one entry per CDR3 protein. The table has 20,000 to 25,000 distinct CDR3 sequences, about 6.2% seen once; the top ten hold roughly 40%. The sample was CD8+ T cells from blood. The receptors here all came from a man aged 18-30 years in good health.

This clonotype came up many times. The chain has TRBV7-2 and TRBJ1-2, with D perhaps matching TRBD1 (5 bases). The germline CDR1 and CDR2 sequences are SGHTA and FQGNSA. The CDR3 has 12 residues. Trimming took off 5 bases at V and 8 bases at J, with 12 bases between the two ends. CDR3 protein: CASSPGGNGYTF. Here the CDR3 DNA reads TGTGCCAGCAGCCCTGGGGGGAACGGCTACACCTTC. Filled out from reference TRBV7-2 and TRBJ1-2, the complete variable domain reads GAGVSQSPSNKVTEKGKDVELRCDPISGHTALYWYRQSLGQGLEFLIYFQGNSAPDKSGLPSDRFSAERTGGSVSTLTIQRTQQEDSAVYLCASSPGGNGYTFGSGTRLTVV.

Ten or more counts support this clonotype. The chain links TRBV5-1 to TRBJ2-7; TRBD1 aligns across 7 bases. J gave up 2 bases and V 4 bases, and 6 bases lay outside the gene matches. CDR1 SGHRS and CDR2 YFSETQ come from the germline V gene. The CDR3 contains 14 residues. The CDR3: CASSTDRDTYEQYF. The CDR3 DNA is TGCGCCAGCAGCACAGACAGGGACACCTACGAGCAGTACTTC.

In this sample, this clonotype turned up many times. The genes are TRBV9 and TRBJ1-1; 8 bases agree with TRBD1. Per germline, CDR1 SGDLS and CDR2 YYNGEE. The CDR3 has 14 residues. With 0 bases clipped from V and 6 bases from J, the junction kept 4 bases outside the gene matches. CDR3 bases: TGTGCCAGCAGCGTAGGAGCAGGGGGCCCTGAAGCTTTCTTT. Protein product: CASSVGAGGPEAFF.

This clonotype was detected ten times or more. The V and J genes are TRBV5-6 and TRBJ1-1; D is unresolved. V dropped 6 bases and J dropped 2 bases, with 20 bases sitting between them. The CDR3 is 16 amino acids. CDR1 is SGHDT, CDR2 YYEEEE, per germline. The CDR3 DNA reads TGTGCCAGCACTCTTGCCGCCTCGCCCGGAAACACTGAAGCTTTCTTT. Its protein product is CASTLAASPGNTEAFF.

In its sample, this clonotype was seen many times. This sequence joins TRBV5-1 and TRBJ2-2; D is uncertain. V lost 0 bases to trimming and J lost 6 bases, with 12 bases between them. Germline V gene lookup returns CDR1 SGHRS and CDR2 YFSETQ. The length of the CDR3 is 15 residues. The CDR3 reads CASSLAGYEAGELFF. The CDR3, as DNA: TGCGCCAGCAGCTTGGCCGGGTACGAGGCCGGGGAGCTGTTTTTT.

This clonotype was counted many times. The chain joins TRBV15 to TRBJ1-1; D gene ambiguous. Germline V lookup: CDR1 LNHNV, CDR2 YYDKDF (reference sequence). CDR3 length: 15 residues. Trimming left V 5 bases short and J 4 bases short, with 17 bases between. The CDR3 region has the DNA TGTGCCACCAGCCGTATTCCAGTGGACTCCACTGAAGCTTTCTTT. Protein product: CATSRIPVDSTEAFF.

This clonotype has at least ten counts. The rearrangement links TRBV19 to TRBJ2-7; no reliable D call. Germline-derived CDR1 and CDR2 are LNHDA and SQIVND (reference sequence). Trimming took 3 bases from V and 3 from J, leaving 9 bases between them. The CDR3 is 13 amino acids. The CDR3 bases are TGTGCCAGTAGTATGTTTGTCGGCTACGAGCAGTACTTC. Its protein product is CASSMFVGYEQYF.

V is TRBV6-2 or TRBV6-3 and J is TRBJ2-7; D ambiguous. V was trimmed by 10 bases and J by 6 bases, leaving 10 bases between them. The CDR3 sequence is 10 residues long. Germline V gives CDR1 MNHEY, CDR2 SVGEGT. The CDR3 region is CAIGQSEQYF. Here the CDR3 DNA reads TGTGCCATAGGCCAGAGCGAGCAGTACTTC.

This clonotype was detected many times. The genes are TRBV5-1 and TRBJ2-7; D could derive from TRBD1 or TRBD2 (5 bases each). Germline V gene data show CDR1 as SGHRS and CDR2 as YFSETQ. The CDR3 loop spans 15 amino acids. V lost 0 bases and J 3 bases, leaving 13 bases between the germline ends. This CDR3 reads CASSLVHGAYYEQYF. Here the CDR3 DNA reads TGCGCCAGCAGCTTGGTTCACGGGGCCTACTACGAGCAGTACTTC. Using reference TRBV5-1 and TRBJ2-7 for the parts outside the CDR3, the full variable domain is KAGVTQTPRYLIKTRGQQVTLSCSPISGHRSVSWYQQTPGQGLQFLFEYFSETQRNKGNFPGRFSGRQFSNSRSEMNVSTLELGDSALYLCASSLVHGAYYEQYFGPGTRLTVT.

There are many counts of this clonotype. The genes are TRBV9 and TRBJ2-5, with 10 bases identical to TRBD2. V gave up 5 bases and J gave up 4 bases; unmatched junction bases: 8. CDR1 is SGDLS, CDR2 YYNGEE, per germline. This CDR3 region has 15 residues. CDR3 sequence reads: CASSLSGGAAETQYF. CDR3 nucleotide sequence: TGTGCCAGCAGTCTCAGCGGGGGGGCTGCAGAGACCCAGTACTTC. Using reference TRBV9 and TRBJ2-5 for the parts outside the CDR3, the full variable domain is DSGVTQTPKHLITATGQRVTLRCSPRSGDLSVYWYQQSLDQGLQFLIQYYNGEERAKGNILERFSAQQFPDLHSELNLSSLELGDSALYFCASSLSGGAAETQYFGPGTRLLVL.

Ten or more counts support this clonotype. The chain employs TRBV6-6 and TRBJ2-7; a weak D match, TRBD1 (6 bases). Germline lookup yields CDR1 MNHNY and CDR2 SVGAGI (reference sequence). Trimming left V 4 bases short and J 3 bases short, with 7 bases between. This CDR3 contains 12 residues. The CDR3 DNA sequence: TGTGCCAGCAGTTGGGACATCTACGAGCAGTACTTC. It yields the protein CASSWDIYEQYF.

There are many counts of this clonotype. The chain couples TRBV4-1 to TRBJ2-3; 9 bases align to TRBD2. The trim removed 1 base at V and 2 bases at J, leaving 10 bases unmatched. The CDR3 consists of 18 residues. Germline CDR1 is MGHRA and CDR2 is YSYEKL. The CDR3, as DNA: TGCGCCAGCAGCCAAGGGGTGTTGACTAGCGGTTACACAGATACGCAGTATTTT. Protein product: CASSQGVLTSGYTDTQYF.

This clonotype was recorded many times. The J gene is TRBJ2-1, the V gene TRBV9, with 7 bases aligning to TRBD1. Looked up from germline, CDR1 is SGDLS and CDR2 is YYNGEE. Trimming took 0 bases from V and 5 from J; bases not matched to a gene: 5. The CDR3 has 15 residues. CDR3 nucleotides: TGTGCCAGCAGCGTAGAGGGGGCCCGGGACAATGAGCAGTTCTTC. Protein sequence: CASSVEGARDNEQFF.

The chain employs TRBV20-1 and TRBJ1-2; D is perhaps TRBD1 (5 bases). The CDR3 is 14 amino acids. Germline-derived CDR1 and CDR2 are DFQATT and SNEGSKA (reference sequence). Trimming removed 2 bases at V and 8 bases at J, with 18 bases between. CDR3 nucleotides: TGCAGTGCTAGACCAAACCGGGACCTACTAGGCTACACCTTC. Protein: CSARPNRDLLGYTF.

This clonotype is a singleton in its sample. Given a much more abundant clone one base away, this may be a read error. CDR3: CVSSLRVGYEQYF. The CDR3 DNA reads TGTGTCAGCAGCTTAAGGGTGGGGTACGAGCAGTACTTC. V is TRBV5-6 and J is TRBJ2-7; no firm D call. Germline CDR1 reads SGHDT; CDR2 reads YYEEEE. CDR3 length equals 13 residues.

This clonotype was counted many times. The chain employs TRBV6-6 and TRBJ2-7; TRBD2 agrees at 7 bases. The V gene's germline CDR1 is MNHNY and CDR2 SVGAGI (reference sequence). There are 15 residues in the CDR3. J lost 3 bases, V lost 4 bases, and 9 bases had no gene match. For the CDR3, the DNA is TGTGCCAGCAGTTGGGGAGGGGACTATCACTACGAGCAGTACTTC. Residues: CASSWGGDYHYEQYF.

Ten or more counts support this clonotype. CDR3 nucleotide sequence: TGCGCCAGCAGCCAAGCCCACGGGTGGCCTGAGCAGTTCTTC. Protein sequence: CASSQAHGWPEQFF. The gene calls are TRBV4-1 and TRBJ2-1; no reliable D call. The V end was cut by 1 base, the J end by 9 bases, with 13 bases between. This CDR3 spans 14 amino acids. CDR1 is MGHRA, CDR2 YSYEKL, per germline.

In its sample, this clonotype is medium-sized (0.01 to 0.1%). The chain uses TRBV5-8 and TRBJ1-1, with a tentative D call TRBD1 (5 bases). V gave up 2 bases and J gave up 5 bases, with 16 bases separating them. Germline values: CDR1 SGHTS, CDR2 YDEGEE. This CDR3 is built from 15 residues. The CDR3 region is CASSLQIGAETEAFF. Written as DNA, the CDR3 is TGTGCCAGCAGCTTACAAATCGGGGCCGAAACTGAAGCTTTCTTT.

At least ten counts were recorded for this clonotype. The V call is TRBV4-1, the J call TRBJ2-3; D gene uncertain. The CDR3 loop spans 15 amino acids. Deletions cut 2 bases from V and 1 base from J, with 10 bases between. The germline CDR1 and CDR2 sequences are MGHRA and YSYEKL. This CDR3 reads CASSQTLGGTDTQYF. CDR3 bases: TGCGCCAGCAGCCAAACCCTTGGGGGCACAGATACGCAGTATTTT.

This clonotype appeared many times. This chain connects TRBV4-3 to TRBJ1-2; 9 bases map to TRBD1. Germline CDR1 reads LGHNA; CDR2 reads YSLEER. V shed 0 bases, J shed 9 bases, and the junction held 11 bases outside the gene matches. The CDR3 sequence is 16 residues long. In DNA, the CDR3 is TGCGCCAGCAGCCAAGATTGGACAGGGGCGAGATTCAGCTACACCTTC. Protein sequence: CASSQDWTGARFSYTF.

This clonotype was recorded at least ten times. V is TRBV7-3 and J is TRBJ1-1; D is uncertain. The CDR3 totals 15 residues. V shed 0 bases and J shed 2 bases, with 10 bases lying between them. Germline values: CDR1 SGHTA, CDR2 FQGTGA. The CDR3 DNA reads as TGTGCCAGCAGCTTAACGGGAGGTTATAACACTGAAGCTTTCTTT. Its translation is CASSLTGGYNTEAFF.

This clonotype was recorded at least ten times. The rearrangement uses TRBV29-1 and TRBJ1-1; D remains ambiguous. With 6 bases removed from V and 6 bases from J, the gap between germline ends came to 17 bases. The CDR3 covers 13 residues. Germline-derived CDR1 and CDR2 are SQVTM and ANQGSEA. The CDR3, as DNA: TGCAGCGTGCCGGGCCCATCGAGCGCTGAAGCTTTCTTT. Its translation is CSVPGPSSAEAFF.

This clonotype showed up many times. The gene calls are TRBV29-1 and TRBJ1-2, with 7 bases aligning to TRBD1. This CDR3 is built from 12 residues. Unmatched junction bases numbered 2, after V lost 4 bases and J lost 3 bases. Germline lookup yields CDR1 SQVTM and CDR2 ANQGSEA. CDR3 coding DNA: TGCAGCGTTGCCACAGGGGACTATGGCTACACCTTC. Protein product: CSVATGDYGYTF.

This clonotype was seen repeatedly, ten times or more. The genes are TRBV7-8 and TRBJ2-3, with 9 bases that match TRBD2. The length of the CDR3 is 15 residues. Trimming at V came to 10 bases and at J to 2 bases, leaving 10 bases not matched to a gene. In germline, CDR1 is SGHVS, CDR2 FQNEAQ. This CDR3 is CATIAGAPATDTQYF. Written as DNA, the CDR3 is TGTGCCACGATAGCGGGGGCCCCTGCCACAGATACGCAGTATTTT.

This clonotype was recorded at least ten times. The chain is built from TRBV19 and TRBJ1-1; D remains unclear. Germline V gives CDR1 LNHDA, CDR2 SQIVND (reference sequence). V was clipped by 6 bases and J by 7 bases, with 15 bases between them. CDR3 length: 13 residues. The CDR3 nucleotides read TGTGCCAGTAGCTATCCGGACGGTGGTGAAGCTTTCTTT. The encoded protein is CASSYPDGGEAFF.

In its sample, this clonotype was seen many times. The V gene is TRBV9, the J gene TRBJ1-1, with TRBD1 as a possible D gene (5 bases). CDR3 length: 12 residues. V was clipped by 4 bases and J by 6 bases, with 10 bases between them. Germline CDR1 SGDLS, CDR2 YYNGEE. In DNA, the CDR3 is TGTGCCAGCAGCTCGGGACTCTCTGAAGCTTTCTTT. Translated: CASSSGLSEAFF.

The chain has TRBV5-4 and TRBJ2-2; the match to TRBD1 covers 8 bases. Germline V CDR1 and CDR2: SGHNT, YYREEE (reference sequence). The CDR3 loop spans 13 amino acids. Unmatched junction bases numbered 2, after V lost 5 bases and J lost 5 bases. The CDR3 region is CASSDRGTGELFF. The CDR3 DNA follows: TGTGCCAGCAGTGACAGGGGAACCGGGGAGCTGTTTTTT.

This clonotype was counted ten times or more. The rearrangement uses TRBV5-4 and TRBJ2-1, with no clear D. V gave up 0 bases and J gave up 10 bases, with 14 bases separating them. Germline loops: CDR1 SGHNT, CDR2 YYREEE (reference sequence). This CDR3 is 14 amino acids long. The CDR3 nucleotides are TGTGCCAGCAGCTTGGTCGGTGGGGTTGGCGAGCAGTTCTTC. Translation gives CASSLVGGVGEQFF.